The next 26 T cell receptor beta chains were all read from a single sample in a study of response to subunit inactivated influenza vaccine. TCRdb re-derived calls from the RT-PCR reads in MiXCR, one entry per CDR3 protein. The sample consists of about 530,000 distinct CDR3 sequences, approximately 10% of them appearing once. The sequences come from PBMCs from blood, collected on the day of vaccination. The receptors were sampled from a man in his fifties or sixties who received an inactivated influenza vaccine.

This clonotype came up a few times. The chain employs TRBV11-2 and TRBJ2-2; possibly TRBD1 for D (5 bases). The CDR3 sequence is 18 residues long. Germline values: CDR1 SGHAT, CDR2 FQNNGV. V dropped 0 bases and J dropped 1 base, with 15 bases sitting between them. The CDR3 loop is CASSLDRNNRMNTGELFF. CDR3 sequence (DNA): TGTGCCAGCAGCTTAGATCGAAACAACAGGATGAACACCGGGGAGCTGTTTTTT. Looking up the rest from reference TRBV11-2 and TRBJ2-2 gives the full variable domain: EAGVAQSPRYKIIEKRQSVAFWCNPISGHATLYWYQQILGQGPKLLIQFQNNGVVDDSQLPKDRFSAERLKGVDSTLKIQPAKLEDSAVYLCASSLDRNNRMNTGELFFGEGSRLTVL.

This rearrangement joins TRBV5-1 to TRBJ2-2; D is ambiguous. This CDR3 contains 16 residues. V gave up 1 base and J gave up 6 bases, with 16 bases separating them. The germline V gene encodes CDR1 SGHRS and CDR2 YFSETQ. In nucleotides, the CDR3 is TGCGCCAGCAGCTTGAATCGTGGGCGGCCAGCCGGGGAGCTGTTTTTT. Protein sequence: CASSLNRGRPAGELFF. Full variable domain (missing parts from reference TRBV5-1 and TRBJ2-2): KAGVTQTPRYLIKTRGQQVTLSCSPISGHRSVSWYQQTPGQGLQFLFEYFSETQRNKGNFPGRFSGRQFSNSRSEMNVSTLELGDSALYLCASSLNRGRPAGELFFGEGSRLTVL.

The rearrangement uses TRBV7-9 and TRBJ2-1; D is tentatively TRBD1 or TRBD2 (5 bases each). The CDR3 runs to 16 residues. Germline values: CDR1 SEHNR, CDR2 FQNEAQ (reference sequence). Trimming removed 5 bases from V and 7 bases from J, with 21 bases in between. In DNA form, the CDR3 reads TGTGCCAGCAGCCCCCTAAGGGGACGCCTTTTAAATGAGCAGTTCTTC. It specifies CASSPLRGRLLNEQFF.

Notes on this clonotype: An end of the junction differs from the germline gene, which may be a read error. J is TRBJ2-1 and V is TRBV12-3 or TRBV12-4; D perhaps matches TRBD2 (6 bases). The CDR3 runs to 15 residues. The CDR3 here is CASRLGTPLNNEQFF. The CDR3 DNA is TGTGCCAGCAGATTAGGGACTCCTCTAAACAATGAGCAGTTCTTC.

The rearrangement links TRBV12-3 or TRBV12-4 to TRBJ2-1; 8 positions agree with TRBD1. The CDR3 loop spans 13 amino acids. J was trimmed by 2 bases and V by 8 bases; bases with no gene match: 2. In DNA, the CDR3 is TGTGCCAGCCTACAGGGGGCCTACAATGAGCAGTTCTTC. Its translation: CASLQGAYNEQFF.

In this sample, this clonotype turned up many times. The chain combines TRBV7-2 with TRBJ2-3; TRBD2 matches 10 bases. The CDR3 spans 16 residues. V lost 5 bases and J lost 1; bases outside the gene matches: 6. Germline CDR1 is SGHTA and CDR2 is FQGNSA. CDR3 bases: TGTGCCAGCAGCCCCAGGCTAGCGGGGGGCACAGATACGCAGTATTTT. Translated, it gives CASSPRLAGGTDTQYF.

The rearrangement joins TRBV9 to TRBJ2-7, with TRBD2 matching over 16 bases. J lost 5 bases, V lost 0 bases, and 11 bases had no gene match. Per the germline V gene, CDR1 is SGDLS and CDR2 is YYNGEE. This CDR3 has 19 amino acids. The CDR3 region is CASSVEPGLAGGPVDEQYF. The CDR3 DNA follows: TGTGCCAGCAGCGTAGAACCGGGACTAGCGGGAGGGCCAGTAGACGAGCAGTACTTC.

This chain joins TRBV4-3 and TRBJ2-7, with D unresolved. Per germline, CDR1 LGHNA and CDR2 YSLEER. The CDR3 runs 15 residues. Trimming took off 3 bases at V and 2 bases at J, with 14 bases between the two ends. For the CDR3, the DNA is TGCGCCAGCAGCCAGGCGGTCGGCAGAACCTACGAGCAGTACTTC. The encoded protein is CASSQAVGRTYEQYF.

This clonotype was picked up a small number of times. The genes are TRBV18 and TRBJ1-1; D perhaps matches TRBD1 (5 bases). V lost 3 bases and J 1 base, leaving 9 bases between the germline ends. The CDR3 sequence is 14 residues long. CDR1 and CDR2 (germline): KGHSH, LQKENI. The CDR3 sequence is CASSPNGQNTEAFF. Here the CDR3 DNA reads TGTGCCAGCTCACCCAACGGACAGAACACTGAAGCTTTCTTT.

The chain joins TRBV5-1 to TRBJ1-2; D not resolved. Trimming removed 0 bases from V and 0 bases from J, with 9 bases in between. The CDR3 sequence is 15 residues long. Germline CDR1 SGHRS, CDR2 YFSETQ. In DNA, the CDR3 is TGCGCCAGCAGCTTGGACAGTGGAACTAACTATGGCTACACCTTC. Its protein product is CASSLDSGTNYGYTF.

The chain links TRBV29-1 to TRBJ2-1, with 9 nucleotides matching TRBD2. CDR1 is SQVTM, CDR2 ANQGSEA, per germline. J lost 9 bases, V lost 7 bases, and 7 bases had no gene match. This CDR3 region has 12 residues. DNA for the CDR3: TGCAGCGGGGGGACTAGCCGTGCTGAGCAGTTCTTC. Its translation: CSGGTSRAEQFF.

There are many counts of this clonotype. This sequence joins TRBV3-1 and TRBJ2-2; D unclear. The CDR3 has 12 amino acids. CDR1 is LGHDT and CDR2 is YNNKEL in the germline V gene (reference sequence). Trimming left V 3 bases short and J 3 bases short, with 2 bases between. CDR3 nucleotide sequence: TGTGCCAGCAGCCATCACACCGGGGAGCTGTTTTTT. It codes for CASSHHTGELFF.

This clonotype was counted between two and nine times. The CDR3: CASSSRTSGYTDTQYF. CDR3 sequence (DNA): TGTGCCAGCAGCTCGCGGACTAGCGGCTACACAGATACGCAGTATTTT. The chain couples TRBV5-6 to TRBJ2-3, with 10 bases lining up with TRBD2. The CDR3 runs to 16 residues. With V trimmed by 3 bases and J by 2 bases, 6 bases remained unmatched. Germline V gene data show CDR1 as SGHDT and CDR2 as YYEEEE. The full variable domain, completed using reference TRBV5-6 and TRBJ2-3, is DAGVTQSPTHLIKTRGQQVTLRCSPKSGHDTVSWYQQALGQGPQFIFQYYEEEERQRGNFPDRFSGHQFPNYSSELNVNALLLGDSALYLCASSSRTSGYTDTQYFGPGTRLTVL.

This clonotype appeared many times. The CDR3 bases are TGTGCCAGCAGGAGGTACGCGGTATACAATGAGCAGTTCTTC. It translates to CASRRYAVYNEQFF. The chain couples TRBV2 to TRBJ2-1; the D is unclear. Germline-derived CDR1 and CDR2 are SNHLY and FYNNEI. The CDR3 has 14 amino acids. V lost 6 bases and J lost 4, with 13 bases in between.

Turning to this clonotype: A much larger clone differs from this one at a single base, so this may be a read error. This chain uses TRBV11-2 with TRBJ1-1; D possibly corresponds to TRBD1 (6 bases). Germline CDR1 and CDR2: SGHAT and FQNNGV. Trimming took 4 bases from V and 7 from J, leaving 10 bases between them. The CDR3 loop spans 12 amino acids. The CDR3 DNA reads as TGTGCCAGCAGCTGGGAGACAGGTGAAGCTTTCTTT. It yields the protein CASSWETGEAFF.

This clonotype was seen repeatedly, ten times or more. The genes are TRBV29-1 and TRBJ1-1, with D possibly matching TRBD1 (5 bases). Germline V gives CDR1 SQVTM, CDR2 ANQGSEA. CDR3 length: 13 amino acids. V was clipped by 3 bases and J by 0 bases, with 8 bases between them. The DNA for the CDR3 is TGCAGCGTTGAGGTCAGGGTGAACACTGAAGCTTTCTTT. Translating gives CSVEVRVNTEAFF. Full variable domain (remainder filled in from reference TRBV29-1 and TRBJ1-1): SAVISQKPSRDICQRGTSLTIQCQVDSQVTMMFWYRQQPGQSLTLIATANQGSEATYESGFVIDKFPISRPNLTFSTLTVSNMSPEDSSIYLCSVEVRVNTEAFFGQGTRLTVV.

This clonotype was seen a few times. Possible read error: a much larger clone is one base away. The chain is built from TRBV5-1 and TRBJ2-7; 10 bases fit TRBD2. V dropped 1 base and J dropped 0; count of bases not matched to a gene: 4. The germline CDR1 and CDR2 sequences are SGHRS and YFSETQ. The CDR3 runs to 16 residues. CDR3 coding DNA: TGCGCCAGCAGCTTGTCCCTAGCGGGGGACTCCTACGAGCAGTACTTC. This gives the protein CASSLSLAGDSYEQYF.

The CDR3: CASSEARRVRGLFWTQYF. The CDR3 DNA reads TGTGCCAGCAGTGAAGCGCGCCGGGTCAGGGGGTTGTTTTGGACCCAGTACTTC. The chain combines TRBV2 with TRBJ2-5, with TRBD1 matching over 7 bases. Germline values: CDR1 SNHLY, CDR2 FYNNEI. With 0 bases clipped from V and 7 bases from J, the junction kept 17 bases outside the gene matches. CDR3 length equals 18 residues.

This clonotype occurred many times. This rearrangement joins TRBV20-1 to TRBJ2-7; TRBD2 agrees at 11 bases. Germline CDR1 DFQATT, CDR2 SNEGSKA (reference sequence). This CDR3 is 14 amino acids long. With 6 bases clipped from V and 0 bases from J, the junction kept 4 bases outside the gene matches. The CDR3 bases are TGCAGTGCATTAGCGGGAGGGCTCTCCTACGAGCAGTACTTC. This sequence encodes CSALAGGLSYEQYF.

In this sample, this clonotype turned up a few times. The gene calls are TRBV18 and TRBJ2-1; D unclear. CDR3 length: 13 residues. V was pared by 3 bases and J by 5 bases, with 8 bases between. Germline V gene sequence: CDR1 KGHSH, CDR2 LQKENI. The CDR3 coding sequence is TGTGCCAGCTCACCTGAGGCAAACAATGAGCAGTTCTTC. It specifies CASSPEANNEQFF.

The CDR3 DNA reads as TGCGCCAGCAGCCCCCGGCCGTCGGCCAATATAGGGGCCAACGTCCTGACTTTC. The encoded protein is CASSPRPSANIGANVLTF. The genes are TRBV5-1 and TRBJ2-6; D is unresolved. Looked up from germline, CDR1 is SGHRS and CDR2 is YFSETQ. V shed 4 bases and J shed 4 bases, with 21 bases lying between them. This CDR3 region has 18 residues.

This clonotype has a handful of counts. The rearrangement links TRBV18 to TRBJ2-1; 9 bases line up with TRBD2. The germline CDR1 and CDR2 sequences are KGHSH and LQKENI. The length of the CDR3 is 14 residues. With V trimmed by 2 bases and J by 9 bases, 5 bases remained unmatched. The CDR3 reads CASSPGTSNTEQFF. The CDR3 coding sequence is TGTGCCAGCTCACCAGGGACTAGCAACACTGAGCAGTTCTTC.

The rearrangement joins TRBV15 to TRBJ2-5, with a possible D match to TRBD1 (6 bases). V was clipped by 3 bases and J by 2 bases, with 13 bases between them. CDR1 is LNHNV and CDR2 is YYDKDF in the germline V gene (reference sequence). The CDR3 is made up of 15 amino acids. The CDR3 region is CATSRGPGTQETQYF. CDR3 in DNA: TGTGCCACCAGCAGGGGTCCAGGGACACAAGAGACCCAGTACTTC.

V gene TRBV4-2 combines with J gene TRBJ2-7; TRBD2 matches 14 bases. The CDR3 is 18 residues long. Per the germline V gene, CDR1 is LGHNA and CDR2 is YNFKEQ. Trimming took 4 bases from V and 2 from J; bases not matched to a gene: 10. The CDR3 loop is CASSRRTSGGSTTYEQYF. The CDR3 DNA follows: TGTGCCAGCAGCCGGCGGACTAGCGGGGGGTCTACTACCTACGAGCAGTACTTC.

A few counts support this clonotype. V usage is TRBV4-2 and J usage is TRBJ2-1; D not certain. The CDR3 is 16 residues long. Germline V gene data show CDR1 as LGHNA and CDR2 as YNFKEQ. Trimming removed 0 bases from V and 7 bases from J, with 16 bases in between. CDR3 sequence (DNA): TGTGCCAGCAGCCAAGACTTAGAGGTTTGGGGAAATGAGCAGTTCTTC. This codes for CASSQDLEVWGNEQFF.

This chain joins TRBV12-3 or TRBV12-4 and TRBJ1-5; possible D gene TRBD1, 5 bases. Trimming took off 7 bases at V and 3 bases at J, with 16 bases between the two ends. The CDR3 consists of 15 residues. The CDR3 is CASTLSGTINQPQHF. The CDR3 nucleotides are TGTGCCAGCACCCTTTCCGGGACTATCAATCAGCCCCAGCATTTT.